This TCR beta chain is from a study of T-cell memory formation after mild COVID-19. Notes on the study in general: Proof of SARS-CoV-2 specificity was absent for the second-wave clones that crested on day 37. Mostly located in CM and EM were contracting CD4+ clones, with contracting CD8+ clones located in EMRA. Some clones that responded were present in memory (sampled pre-infection), which suggests cross-reactive memory joined.

TCRdb used MiXCR to reprocess the 5' RACE reads, holding one entry per CDR3 protein. The sample holds around 250,000 distinct CDR3 sequences, roughly a tenth seen once. Germline V gives CDR1 SEHNR, CDR2 FQNEAQ (reference sequence). J lost 5 bases, V lost 5 bases, and 8 bases had no gene match. The CDR3 contains 14 residues. This clonotype was observed a few times. Antigen specificity is unknown. Sequencing was done on a sample of PBMCs or a T cell subset sorted from them (not recorded which). The receptor was derived from a man aged 18 to 29 who had mild COVID-19 (a few samples of this study predate the infection). Cell type and time point are not known. The rearrangement links TRBV7-9 to TRBJ2-5; 7 bases are shared with TRBD2. The CDR3 loop reads CASSGRLAGETQYF. The CDR3 DNA reads as TGTGCCAGCAGCGGCCGACTAGCCGGGGAGACCCAGTACTTC.